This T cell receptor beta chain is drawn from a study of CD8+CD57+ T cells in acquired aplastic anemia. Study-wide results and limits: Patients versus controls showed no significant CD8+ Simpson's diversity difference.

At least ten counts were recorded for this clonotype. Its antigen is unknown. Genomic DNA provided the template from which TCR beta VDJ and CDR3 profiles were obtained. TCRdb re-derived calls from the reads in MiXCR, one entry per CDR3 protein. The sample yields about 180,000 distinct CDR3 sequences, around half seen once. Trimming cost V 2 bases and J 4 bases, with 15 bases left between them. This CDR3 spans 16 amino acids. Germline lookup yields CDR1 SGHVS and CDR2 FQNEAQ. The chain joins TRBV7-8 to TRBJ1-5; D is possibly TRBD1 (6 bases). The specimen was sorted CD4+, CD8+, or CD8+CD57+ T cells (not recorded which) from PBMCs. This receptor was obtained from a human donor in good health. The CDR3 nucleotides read TGTGCCAGCAGCTTATCCTCGGCAGGGGCAAATCAGCCCCAGCATTTT. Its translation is CASSLSSAGANQPQHF.